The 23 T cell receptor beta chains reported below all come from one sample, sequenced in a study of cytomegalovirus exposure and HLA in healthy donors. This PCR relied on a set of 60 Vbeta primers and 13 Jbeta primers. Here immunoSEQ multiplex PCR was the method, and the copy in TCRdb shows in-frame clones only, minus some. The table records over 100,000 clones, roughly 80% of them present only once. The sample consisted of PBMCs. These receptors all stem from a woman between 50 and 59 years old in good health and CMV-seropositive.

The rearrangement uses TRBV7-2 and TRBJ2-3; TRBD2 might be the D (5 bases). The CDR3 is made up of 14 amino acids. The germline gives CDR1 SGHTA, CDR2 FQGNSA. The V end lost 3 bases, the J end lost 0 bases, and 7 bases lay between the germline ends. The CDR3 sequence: CASSLSGSTDTQYF. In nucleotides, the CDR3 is TGTGCCAGCAGCTTGAGCGGAAGCACAGATACGCAGTATTTT.

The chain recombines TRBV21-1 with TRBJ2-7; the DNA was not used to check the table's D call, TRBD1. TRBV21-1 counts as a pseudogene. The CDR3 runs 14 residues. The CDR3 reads CASSTGHGPYEQYF. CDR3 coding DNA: TGTGCCAGCAGCACGGGACATGGTCCCTACGAGCAGTACTTC.

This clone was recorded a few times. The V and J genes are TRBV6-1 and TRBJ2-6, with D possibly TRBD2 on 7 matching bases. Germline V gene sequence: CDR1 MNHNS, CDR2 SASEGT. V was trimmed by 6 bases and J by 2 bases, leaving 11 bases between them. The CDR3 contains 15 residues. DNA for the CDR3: TGTGCCAGCAGGGGAGGGGGAACTGGGGCCAACGTCCTGACTTTC. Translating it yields CASRGGGTGANVLTF.

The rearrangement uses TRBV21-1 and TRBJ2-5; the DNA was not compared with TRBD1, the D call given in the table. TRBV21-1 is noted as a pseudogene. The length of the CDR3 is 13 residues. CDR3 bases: TGTGCCAGCGGCCAGGGGGCTAAAGAGACCCAGTACTTC. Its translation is CASGQGAKETQYF.

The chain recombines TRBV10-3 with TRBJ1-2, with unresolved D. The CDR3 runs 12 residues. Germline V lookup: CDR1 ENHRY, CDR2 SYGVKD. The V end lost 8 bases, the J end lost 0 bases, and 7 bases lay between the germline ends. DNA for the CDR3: TGTGCCATCCACGCAGCTAACTATGGCTACACCTTC. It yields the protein CAIHAANYGYTF.

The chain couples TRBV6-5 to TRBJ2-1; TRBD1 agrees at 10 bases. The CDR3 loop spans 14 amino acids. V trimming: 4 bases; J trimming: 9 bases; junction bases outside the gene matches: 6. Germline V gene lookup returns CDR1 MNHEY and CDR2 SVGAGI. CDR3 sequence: CASSSGQGTGEQFF. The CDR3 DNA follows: TGTGCCAGCAGTTCGGGACAGGGGACGGGTGAGCAGTTCTTC.

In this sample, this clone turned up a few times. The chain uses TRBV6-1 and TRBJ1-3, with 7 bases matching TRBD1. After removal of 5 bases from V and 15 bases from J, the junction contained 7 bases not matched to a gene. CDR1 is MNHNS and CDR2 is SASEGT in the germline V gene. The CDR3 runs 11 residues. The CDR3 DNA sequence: TGTGCCAGCAGTTTCCCAGACAGGGCATATTTT. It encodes CASSFPDRAYF.

CDR3 nucleotide sequence: TGTGCCACTACAGCCACAGATACGCAGTATTTT. This gives the protein CATTATDTQYF. The chain joins TRBV10-3 to TRBJ2-3; D call uncertain. With 10 bases removed from V and 2 bases from J, the gap between germline ends came to 7 bases. The CDR3 has 11 amino acids. CDR1 ENHRY and CDR2 SYGVKD come from the germline V gene.

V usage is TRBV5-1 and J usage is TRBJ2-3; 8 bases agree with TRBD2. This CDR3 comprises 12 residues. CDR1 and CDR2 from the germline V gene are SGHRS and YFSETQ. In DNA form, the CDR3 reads TGCTTACGGGGGGGGGCCACAGATACGCAGTATTTT. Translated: CLRGGATDTQYF.

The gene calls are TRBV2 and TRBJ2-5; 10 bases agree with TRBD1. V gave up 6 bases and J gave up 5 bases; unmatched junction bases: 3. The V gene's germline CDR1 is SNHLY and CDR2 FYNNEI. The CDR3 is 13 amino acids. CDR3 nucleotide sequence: TGTGCCAGCAGCGAGACAGGGGGCGAGACCCAGTACTTC. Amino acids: CASSETGGETQYF.

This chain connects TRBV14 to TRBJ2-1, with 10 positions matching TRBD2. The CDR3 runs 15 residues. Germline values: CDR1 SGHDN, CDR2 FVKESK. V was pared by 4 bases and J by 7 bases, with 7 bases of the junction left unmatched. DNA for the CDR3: TGTGCCAGCAGCCCAATAACGGGACTAGCGAATGAGCAGTTCTTC. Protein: CASSPITGLANEQFF.

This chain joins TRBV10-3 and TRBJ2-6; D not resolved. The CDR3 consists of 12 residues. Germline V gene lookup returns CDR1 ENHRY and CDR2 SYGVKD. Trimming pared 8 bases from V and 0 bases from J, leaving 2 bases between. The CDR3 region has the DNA TGTGCCATCCTCTCTGGGGCCAACGTCCTGACTTTC. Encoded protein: CAILSGANVLTF.

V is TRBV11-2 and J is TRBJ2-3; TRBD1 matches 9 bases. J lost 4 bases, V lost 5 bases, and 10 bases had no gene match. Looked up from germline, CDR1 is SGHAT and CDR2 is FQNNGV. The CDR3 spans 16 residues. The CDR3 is CASSDRGTGRADTQYF. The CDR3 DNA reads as TGTGCCAGCAGCGACCGGGGGACAGGGCGGGCAGATACGCAGTATTTT. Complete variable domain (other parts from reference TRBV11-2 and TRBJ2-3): EAGVAQSPRYKIIEKRQSVAFWCNPISGHATLYWYQQILGQGPKLLIQFQNNGVVDDSQLPKDRFSAERLKGVDSTLKIQPAKLEDSAVYLCASSDRGTGRADTQYFGPGTRLTVL.

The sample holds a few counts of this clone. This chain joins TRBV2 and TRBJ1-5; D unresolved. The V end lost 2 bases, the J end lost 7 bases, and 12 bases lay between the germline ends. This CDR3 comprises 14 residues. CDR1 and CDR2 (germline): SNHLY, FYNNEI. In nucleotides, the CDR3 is TGTGCCAGCAGTGAATGGGCAGGAACCCAGCCCCAGCATTTT. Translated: CASSEWAGTQPQHF.

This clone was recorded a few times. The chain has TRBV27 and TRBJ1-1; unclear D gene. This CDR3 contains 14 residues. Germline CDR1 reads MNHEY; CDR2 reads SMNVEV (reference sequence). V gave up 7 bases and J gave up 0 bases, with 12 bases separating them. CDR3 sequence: CASIEGRVNTEAFF. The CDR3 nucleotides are TGTGCCAGCATTGAGGGTCGGGTGAACACTGAAGCTTTCTTT.

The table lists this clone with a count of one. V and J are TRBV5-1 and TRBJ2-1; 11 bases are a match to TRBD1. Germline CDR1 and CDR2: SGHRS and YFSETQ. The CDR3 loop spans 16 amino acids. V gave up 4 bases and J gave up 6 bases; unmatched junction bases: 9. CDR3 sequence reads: CASSMGSGQGGNEQFF. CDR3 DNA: TGCGCCAGCAGCATGGGTTCGGGACAGGGGGGCAATGAGCAGTTCTTC.

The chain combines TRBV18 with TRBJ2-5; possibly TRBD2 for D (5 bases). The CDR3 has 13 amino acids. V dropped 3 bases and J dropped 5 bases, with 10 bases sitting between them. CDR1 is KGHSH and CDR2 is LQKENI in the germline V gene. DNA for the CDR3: TGTGCCAGCTCACCGTTTACGGGGGAGACCCAGTACTTC. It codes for CASSPFTGETQYF. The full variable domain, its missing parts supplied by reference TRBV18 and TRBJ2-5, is NAGVMQNPRHLVRRRGQEARLRCSPMKGHSHVYWYRQLPEEGLKFMVYLQKENIIDESGMPKERFSAEFPKEGPSILRIQQVVRGDSAAYFCASSPFTGETQYFGPGTRLLVL.

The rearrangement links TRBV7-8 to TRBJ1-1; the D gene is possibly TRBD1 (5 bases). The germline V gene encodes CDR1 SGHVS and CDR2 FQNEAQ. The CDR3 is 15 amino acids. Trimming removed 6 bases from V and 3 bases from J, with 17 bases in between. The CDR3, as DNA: TGTGCCAGCAGTCCGATGGGGGGTAGGCACACTGAAGCTTTCTTT. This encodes CASSPMGGRHTEAFF.

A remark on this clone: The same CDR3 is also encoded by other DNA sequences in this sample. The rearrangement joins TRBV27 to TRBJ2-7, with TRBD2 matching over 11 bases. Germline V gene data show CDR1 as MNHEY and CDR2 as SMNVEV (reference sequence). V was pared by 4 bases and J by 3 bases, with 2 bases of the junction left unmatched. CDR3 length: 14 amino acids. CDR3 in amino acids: CASSSGTSGYEQYF. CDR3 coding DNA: TGTGCCAGCAGTTCCGGGACTAGCGGCTACGAGCAGTACTTC.

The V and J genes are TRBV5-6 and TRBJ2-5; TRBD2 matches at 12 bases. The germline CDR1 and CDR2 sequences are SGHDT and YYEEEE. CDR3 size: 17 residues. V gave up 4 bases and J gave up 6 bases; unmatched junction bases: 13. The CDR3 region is CASSAWTSGTLRQTQYF. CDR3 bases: TGTGCCAGCAGCGCCTGGACTAGCGGGACCCTTCGACAGACCCAGTACTTC.

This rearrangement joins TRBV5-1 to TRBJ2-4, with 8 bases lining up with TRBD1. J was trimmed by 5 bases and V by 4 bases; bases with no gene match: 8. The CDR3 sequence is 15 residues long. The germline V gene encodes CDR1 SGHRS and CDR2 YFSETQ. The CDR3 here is CASSANQGAQNIQYF. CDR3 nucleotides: TGCGCCAGCAGCGCGAACCAGGGGGCCCAAAACATTCAGTACTTC.

As DNA, the CDR3 is TGCGCCAGCAGCCAAGATGGAGGGCTCGGGGTAGGTTCACCCCTCCACTTT. Residues: CASSQDGGLGVGSPLHF. The chain is built from TRBV4-1 and TRBJ1-6; D ambiguous. Between the trimmed V and J ends, which lost 0 bases and 9 bases, there was a span of 18 bases. Germline V CDR1 and CDR2: MGHRA, YSYEKL. CDR3 length equals 17 residues.

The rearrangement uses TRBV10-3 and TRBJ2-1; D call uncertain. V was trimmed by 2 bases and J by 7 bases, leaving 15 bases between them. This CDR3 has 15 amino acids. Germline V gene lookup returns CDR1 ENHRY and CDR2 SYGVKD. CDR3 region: CAISESLGTENEQFF. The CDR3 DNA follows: TGTGCCATCAGTGAGAGCCTGGGCACAGAGAATGAGCAGTTCTTC.